This TCR beta chain was captured by sequencing in a study of shared clonotypes between healthy human individuals (dated by TCRdb to 2019 to 2021). Notes on the research overall: Two women and three men aged 18 to 49 years were included in the cohort. To increase sequencing depth and limit assay-specific biases, TCR repertoire library preparation and sequencing were carried out by different laboratories using diverse techniques. To estimate repertoire size and how much clonotype sharing occurs between individuals, the study deeply sequenced the blood TCR repertoires of several healthy adults. For each donor, CD4 naive and CD4 memory were each run on three plates, CD8 naive on two plates, and CD8 memory on one plate. Between about 0.85 and 10 billion PBMCs per donor were obtained by leukapheresis.

What the authors observed across the whole study: Sampling was restricted to blood, and TCR repertoires in tissues likely differ from the TCR repertoires found in blood. Naive subsets generally had larger estimated clonotype richness than memory subsets did. Clonotypes shared by all four sorted-subset donors showed higher generation probabilities than non-shared clonotypes. Rarefaction of sorted-subset datasets indicated incomplete sequencing despite the large sequencing depth. Pairwise subsampling led to the expectation that sequencing depth would affect the degree of clonotype sharing among donors. The small number of donors limited the genetic and exposure-history diversity represented. Approximately 5% of naive CD4, around 4% of naive CD8, roughly 2.5% of memory CD4, and approximately 0.4% of memory CD8 clonotypes were shared across four donors.

Using the deep immunoSEQ assay, multiplex PCR amplified TCR CDR3 regions from genomic DNA. Genomic DNA extracted from each cell subset was distributed evenly over all wells of several immunoSEQ 96-well plates, and each plate served as one replicate. For sorted subsets, each replicate PCR was loaded with 200 to 250 ng genomic DNA, equivalent to 25,000 to 30,000 T cell genomes. The purified libraries were quantified using a Qubit 3.0 fluorometer, sized with a Bioanalyzer 2100, and then quantified again using the KAPA Library Quantification kit. A separate single-read 150-cycle Illumina NextSeq 550 flow cell was used to sequence each immunoSEQ 96-well plate. The authors' pipeline ran thus. Because only junctional sequences without quality scores were contained in the immunoSEQ output, filtering matching that applied to full-length reads could not be performed. Sequences were annotated with PyIR, a Python wrapper for IgBLAST v1.9, and V/J genes and CDR3 were assigned using IMGT germline references. Reads were filtered out if the reads had weak V/J assignments (E-value above 1e-6), no CDR3, stop codons, out-of-frame junctions, or ambiguous translated residues. V3J clonotypes were defined by identical inferred V gene, J gene, and CDR3 amino acid sequence. Percentage overlap between repertoires was calculated by dividing the number of shared unique clonotypes by the size of the smaller repertoire. Repertoire richness was assessed with RTK rarefaction, the Chao1 estimator, and Recon v2.1 estimates of unobserved clonotypes. Generation probabilities were computed with OLGA for all TCRbeta clonotypes obtained by the gDNA method from a handful of donors. TCRdb's version of the immuneACCESS table is confined to in-frame rearrangements and falls short of the full clone set. An unresolved V gene accounts for under half of the shortfall where checked; the remainder is of unknown origin. V and J calls and clone size are those listed in that table; D and trimming were worked out from the DNA. In all, the sample holds about 2 million clones, and 95% of those were seen once. The ten largest make up 0.13% of the sample.

Donors were healthy HIV-negative adults with no recently reported acute infections or vaccinations. Every donor was a Caucasian adult living in Nashville, Tennessee, USA. Magnetic negative selection was used to enrich CD4+ T cells, after which naive cells were positively selected on CD45RA and the negative fraction became the memory subset. After blood collection by leukapheresis, PBMCs were isolated using Ficoll-Histopaque density gradient centrifugation and then cryopreserved in the vapor phase of liquid nitrogen. Analytical flow cytometry was used to check the purity and quantity of every magnetically sorted T cell population. Genomic DNA was isolated from each sorted fraction and quantified by UV absorbance on a Nanodrop 2000c. V drops 4 bases and J drops 3 bases, leaving 13 bases in between. Including the terminal cysteine and phenylalanine, the CDR3 comprises 14 residues. The only DNA kept is the CDR3, 42 bases in frame from the first base. Reading the germline V gene (reference sequence) gives CDR1 SGHNT and CDR2 YYREEE.

Concerning this clone: Its cognate antigen has yet to be identified. Base quality data are lacking; no much larger clone is found one base away.

Sequenced material: naive CD4+ T cells sorted from blood. This specimen's cell subset or site label, per the study, means: CD45RA+ positively selected. This TCR came from a man between 18 and 29 years old in good health. The rearranged segments are TRBV5-4 and TRBJ1-2; TRBD1 is a weak D gene call, 6 bases matching. At the DNA level, the sequence is TGTGCCAGCAGCCGAAGGGGGGCCGACTATGGCTACACCTTC. Its protein is CASSRRGADYGYTF.